One sample yielded the 8 T cell receptor beta chains listed below, sequenced in a study of cytomegalovirus exposure and HLA in healthy donors. 60 Vbeta and 13 Jbeta primers were used in PCR. Libraries were prepared by immunoSEQ multiplex PCR; TCRdb keeps only in-frame clonotypes and omits some of them. This sample has 100,000 or so clones, with roughly 76% found just once. The specimen sequenced was PBMCs. Receptors originate from a man in his fifties or sixties in good health and CMV-seronegative.

This clone showed up just once. The chain combines TRBV7-9 with TRBJ2-1; 8 bases agree with TRBD2. Germline-derived CDR1 and CDR2 are SEHNR and FQNEAQ (reference sequence). The ends lost 3 bases at V and 7 bases at J; junction bases unmatched: 8. CDR3 length: 15 residues. The CDR3 DNA sequence: TGTGCCAGCAGCTTTCTAGCGGGCCATCCAAATGAGCAGTTCTTC. It is translated as CASSFLAGHPNEQFF.

The table lists this clone with a few counts. This chain joins TRBV6-1 and TRBJ2-1; 10 nucleotides match TRBD1. V trimming: 6 bases; J trimming: 4 bases; junction bases outside the gene matches: 6. This CDR3 has 15 amino acids. CDR1 and CDR2 (germline): MNHNS, SASEGT. The CDR3 reads CASSTGTGVYNEQFF. The CDR3 bases are TGTGCCAGCAGCACCGGGACAGGGGTTTACAATGAGCAGTTCTTC.

V is TRBV10-1 and J is TRBJ1-4; D not certain. The CDR3 sequence is 15 residues long. Germline V gene lookup returns CDR1 WNHNN and CDR2 SYGVQD (reference sequence). Trimming pared 2 bases from V and 7 bases from J, leaving 14 bases between. The CDR3: CASSEIVGLGEKLFF. The CDR3 region has the DNA TGCGCCAGCAGTGAGATCGTCGGTCTAGGTGAAAAACTGTTTTTT.

This clone turned up a few times. The J gene is TRBJ1-1, the V gene TRBV5-1; a weak D match, TRBD1 (6 bases). The germline CDR1 and CDR2 sequences are SGHRS and YFSETQ. The V and J ends lost 6 bases and 2 bases respectively, with 14 bases between them. The CDR3 contains 14 residues. DNA for the CDR3: TGCGCCAGCAAAGGGGGAGGGATAAACACTGAAGCTTTCTTT. Amino acid sequence: CASKGGGINTEAFF.

The rearrangement joins TRBV4-1 to TRBJ2-7; 9 positions agree with TRBD1. V trimming: 4 bases; J trimming: 3 bases; junction bases outside the gene matches: 7. CDR1 is MGHRA, CDR2 YSYEKL, per germline. The CDR3 spans 15 residues. CDR3 sequence (DNA): TGCGCCAGCAGCCCCGCCCCGGGACAGGGCTACGAGCAGTACTTC. This codes for CASSPAPGQGYEQYF.

V is TRBV6-1 and J is TRBJ1-3; D gene unclear. This CDR3 spans 14 amino acids. Per germline, CDR1 MNHNS and CDR2 SASEGT. Between the trimmed V and J ends, which lost 2 bases and 6 bases, there was a span of 11 bases. DNA for the CDR3: TGTGCCAGCAGTGAATTCGTCAGGCCAAACACCATATATTTT. Translation gives CASSEFVRPNTIYF.

The genes are TRBV11-1 and TRBJ2-3, with 10 bases identical to TRBD2. V was pared by 1 base and J by 12 bases, with 7 bases of the junction left unmatched. This CDR3 is 14 amino acids long. Germline V gene data show CDR1 as SGHAT and CDR2 as FQDESV (reference sequence). The CDR3 nucleotides read TGTGCCAGCAGCTTAGTATCTAGCGGGAGATTTCAGTATTTT. It is translated as CASSLVSSGRFQYF. The variable domain in full, completed from reference TRBV11-1 and TRBJ2-3, reads EAEVAQSPRYKITEKSQAVAFWCDPISGHATLYWYRQILGQGPELLVQFQDESVVDDSQLPKDRFSAERLKGVDSTLKIQPAELGDSAMYLCASSLVSSGRFQYFGPGTRLTVL.

The count of this clone is one. The V and J genes are TRBV4-3 and TRBJ2-7, with D maybe TRBD2 (6 bases). The CDR3 covers 15 residues. V shed 0 bases and J shed 0 bases, with 9 bases lying between them. Germline CDR1 is LGHNA and CDR2 is YSLEER. In DNA form, the CDR3 reads TGCGCCAGCAGCCAAGACGCGGGGAGCTCCTACGAGCAGTACTTC. Its protein is CASSQDAGSSYEQYF.